This T cell receptor beta chain stems from a study of blood T cells in healthy people across ages. This clonotype was detected a few times. Antigen specificity is unknown. Findings of the study overall: The CMV status of each donor remained undetermined, and this could have confounded shifts in expanded clonotypes. The study found TCR beta diversity correlated strongly with naive T cell percentage.

The CDR3 is 16 residues long. Germline V gives CDR1 SGHRS, CDR2 YFSETQ. Trimming left V 0 bases short and J 1 base short, with 12 bases between. A second PCR, run for roughly 7 to 12 cycles, used a sample-barcoded 5' primer plus a J-beta primer mix. The yield of each sample was at least 2.5 million CDR3-containing paired-end reads. TCRdb reprocessed the 5' RACE reads via MiXCR and lists one record per CDR3 protein. The sample shows some 710,000 distinct CDR3 sequences, about a fifth of them seen only once. The sample providers were healthy Caucasian people from Russia, aged about 6 to 90. V and J are TRBV5-1 and TRBJ2-3; either TRBD1 or TRBD2 may supply D (6 bases each). The sequence derives from an older man in good health. Material: blood. Here the CDR3 DNA reads TGCGCCAGCAGCTTGGAGGGGGGCGCGGGCACAGATACGCAGTATTTT. It is translated as CASSLEGGAGTDTQYF.